This is a list of T cell receptor beta chains from one sample in a study of radiotherapy plus CTLA-4 blockade in lung cancer. The data were produced by immunoSEQ multiplex PCR, yet TCRdb's version contains in-frame clones alone and is incomplete. The sample yields about 62,000 clones, around 76% seen once. The sequenced sample was peripheral blood, obtained from a patient treated with radiotherapy plus ipilimumab. The receptors shown here come from a human donor with non-small cell lung cancer who had a complete response to radiotherapy plus ipilimumab. The CDR3 runs from the conserved cysteine through the conserved F or W. Each record gives: V gene, D gene, J gene, clone size, CDR3 DNA, CDR3 protein. The D gene is left open where the match is weak. The listing skips clone size in some rows; elsewhere it reads once, few, many or a size class.

TRBV6-6,.,TRBJ2-7,.,TGTGCCAGCAGTCCACAGGGTTACGAGCAGTACTTC,CASSPQGYEQYF
TRBV7-8,TRBD2,TRBJ2-1,once,TGTGCCAGCAGCACCATTAGCGGGAGGGCCGGTAATGAGCAGTTCTTC,CASSTISGRAGNEQFF
TRBV19,.,TRBJ2-1,few,TGTGCCAGTCAGCAAAGGCTAGCAACCAATGAGCAGTTCTTC,CASQQRLATNEQFF
TRBV2,TRBD2,TRBJ2-2,.,TGTGCCAGCAGACCAACCAGCTGGGGACTAGCGCGGAACACCGGGGAGCTGTTTTTT,CASRPTSWGLARNTGELFF
TRBV7-9,TRBD2,TRBJ2-2,.,TGTGCCAGCAGGACTAGCGGGAGCACCGGGGAGCTGTTTTTT,CASRTSGSTGELFF
TRBV7-7,TRBD2,TRBJ2-1,.,TGTGCCAGCAGTCTAGCGGGGGGGACCTACAATGAGCAGTTCTTC,CASSLAGGTYNEQFF
TRBV7-8,TRBD1,TRBJ1-4,.,TGTGCCAGCAGCTTAGTATGGACAGGAGGGAATGAAAAACTGTTTTTT,CASSLVWTGGNEKLFF
TRBV4-3,TRBD2,TRBJ2-1,.,TGCGCCAGCAGCCAAGGGGGGACTAGGTACAATGAGCAGTTCTTC,CASSQGGTRYNEQFF
TRBV5-1,TRBD1,TRBJ2-3,.,TGCGCCAGCAGCGGTCGGACAGGAGCTAGCACAGATACGCAGTATTTT,CASSGRTGASTDTQYF
TRBV28,TRBD2,TRBJ2-3,.,TGTGCCAGCAGTTCCCTAAGTAGCGGGAGAATAGAAGATACGCAGTATTTT,CASSSLSSGRIEDTQYF
TRBV27,TRBD2,TRBJ2-5,.,TGTGCCAGCAGCCGGACTAGCGGTGAGACCCAGTACTTC,CASSRTSGETQYF
TRBV5-1,.,TRBJ1-1,.,TGCGCCAGCACCCCGGGAGGGGCGGGGAGAGGAACTGAAGCTTTCTTT,CASTPGGAGRGTEAFF
TRBV7-3,.,TRBJ2-1,.,TGTGCCAGCAGCTCCTACAGGGTCGAGCAGTTCTTC,CASSSYRVEQFF
TRBV6-5,TRBD1,TRBJ1-2,.,TGTGCCAGCAGCCCTGACAGGGGGAGTTATGGCTACACCTTC,CASSPDRGSYGYTF
TRBV9,.,TRBJ1-2,.,TGTGCCAGCAGCGTAGAAGTGCAGGCCTATGGCTACACCTTC,CASSVEVQAYGYTF
TRBV30,TRBD1,TRBJ1-2,.,TGTGCCTTGACAGGGGTCTATGGCTACACCTTC,CALTGVYGYTF
TRBV10-2,TRBD2,TRBJ2-3,.,TGCGCCAGCAGAGCGGGAGAGGGCACAGATACGCAGTATTTT,CASRAGEGTDTQYF
TRBV18,.,TRBJ2-2,.,TGTGCCAGCTCACTATTAGCTTCGAACACCGGGGAGCTGTTTTTT,CASSLLASNTGELFF
TRBV7-9,TRBD2,TRBJ2-1,.,TGTGCCAGCAGCCTAGCGGGAGGGCCTAGGAATGAGCAGTTCTTC,CASSLAGGPRNEQFF
TRBV10-3,TRBD2,TRBJ2-7,.,TGTGCCACCTCCCTAGGGGAAACTAGCGGGAGTAACGAGCAGTACTTC,CATSLGETSGSNEQYF
TRBV18,.,TRBJ2-2,.,TGTGCCAGCTCACCACCGACTTCTGGGGAGCTGTTTTTT,CASSPPTSGELFF
TRBV4-1,TRBD1,TRBJ1-6,.,TGCGCCAGCAGCCAAAACCGGGACAGAAGATCACCCCTCCACTTT,CASSQNRDRRSPLHF
TRBV7-9,.,TRBJ2-1,few,TGTGCCAGCAGCCCTCTGGCCGAAGTGCAGTTCTTC,CASSPLAEVQFF
TRBV19,.,TRBJ1-1,.,TGTGCCAGCCTACAGGGATACAACACTGAAGCTTTCTTT,CASLQGYNTEAFF
TRBV9,TRBD1,TRBJ1-2,.,TGTGCCAGCAGCGCCACGGGACAGACATATGGCTACACCTTC,CASSATGQTYGYTF
TRBV4-3,.,TRBJ1-2,.,TGCGCCAGCAGCCAAGATTCACAGGGATGGGGCTATGGCTACACCTTC,CASSQDSQGWGYGYTF
TRBV6-4,.,TRBJ2-2,.,TGTGCCAGCAGAGGTAAAGGAGGCGAGCTGTTTTTT,CASRGKGGELFF
TRBV11-2,.,TRBJ2-1,.,TGTGCCAGCAGCGCGGCGGAGGGCCGGGAGCAGTTCTTC,CASSAAEGREQFF
TRBV9,.,TRBJ1-6,.,TGTGCCAGCAGCGTATCTGGAGGGACCTCCCATAATTCACCCCTCCACTTT,CASSVSGGTSHNSPLHF
TRBV11-2,.,TRBJ2-3,.,TGTGCCAGCAGCTTAGTCCAGGCATACACAGATACGCAGTATTTT,CASSLVQAYTDTQYF
TRBV5-8,TRBD1,TRBJ1-2,.,TGTGCCAGCAGCTTTAGGACAGGGGGCCTTGGCTACACCTTC,CASSFRTGGLGYTF
TRBV7-3,.,TRBJ2-3,.,TGTGCCAGCAGCTTTCAGGGGTGGGCCACAGATACGCAGTATTTT,CASSFQGWATDTQYF
TRBV30,TRBD1,TRBJ2-7,.,TGTGCCTGGAGTGTATGGGGGACAGGTCCCTACGAGCAGTACTTC,CAWSVWGTGPYEQYF
TRBV6-4,.,TRBJ1-3,few,TGTGCCAGCAGTGACTCCCAGGTCAGGGACTCTGGAAACACCATATATTTT,CASSDSQVRDSGNTIYF
TRBV5-1,TRBD1,TRBJ2-7,.,TGCGCCAGCAGCTTGGGGGGACAGGAGAGTACGTTCGAGCAGTACTTC,CASSLGGQESTFEQYF
TRBV5-1,.,TRBJ2-4,few,TGCGCCAGCAGCCCCCACTTGGAGGCCAGGATAGCCAAAAACATTCAGTACTTC,CASSPHLEARIAKNIQYF
TRBV19,.,TRBJ1-1,.,TGTGCCAGTAGTATAACGGGGATGAACACTGAAGCTTTCTTT,CASSITGMNTEAFF
TRBV27,.,TRBJ1-4,.,TGTGCCAGCAGTTACACAAATGATGAAAAACTGTTTTTT,CASSYTNDEKLFF